This T cell receptor beta chain was documented in a study of T cell responses to AZD1222 COVID-19 vaccine. Assay used: immunoSEQ multiplex PCR; TCRdb lists only in-frame clones, some missing. The table lists some 120,000 clones, around 89% of them singletons. V gave up 4 bases and J gave up 4 bases; unmatched junction bases: 4. This CDR3 spans 14 amino acids. The germline gives CDR1 MDHEN, CDR2 SYDVKM. The sequence was obtained from an adult in good health. The rearrangement uses TRBV28 and TRBJ1-1; 9 nucleotides match TRBD1. Sequences were derived from peripheral blood, sampled on day 0 of MenACWY control vaccination. CDR3 amino acids: CASSSGQGTTEAFF. CDR3 nucleotide sequence: TGTGCCAGCAGTTCCGGACAGGGGACCACTGAAGCTTTCTTT.